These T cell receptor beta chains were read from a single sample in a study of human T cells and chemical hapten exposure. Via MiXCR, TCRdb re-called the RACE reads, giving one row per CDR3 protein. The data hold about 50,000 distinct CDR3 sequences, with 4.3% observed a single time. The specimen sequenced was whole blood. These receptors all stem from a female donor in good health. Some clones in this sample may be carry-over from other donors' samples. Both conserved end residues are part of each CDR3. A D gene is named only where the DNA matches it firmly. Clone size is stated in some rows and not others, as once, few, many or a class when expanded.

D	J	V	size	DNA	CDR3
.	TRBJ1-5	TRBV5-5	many	TGTGCCAGCAGCTTGGGAGGGAGCAATCAGCCCCAGCATTTT	CASSLGGSNQPQHF
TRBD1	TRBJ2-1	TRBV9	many	TGTGCCAGCAGCGTTGAGGGGGCGCTTAATGAGCAGTTCTTC	CASSVEGALNEQFF
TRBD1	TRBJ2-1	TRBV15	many	TGTGCCACCAGCAGGACGGACAGGGGGCCCTACAATGAGCAGTTCTTC	CATSRTDRGPYNEQFF
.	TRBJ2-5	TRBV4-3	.	TGCGCCAGCAGCCAAGATTTGTCTTCTTTTGGCGGGGCCAAAGAGACCCAGTACTTC	CASSQDLSSFGGAKETQYF
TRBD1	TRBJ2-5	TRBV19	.	TGTGCCAGTAGCCCCGCGGACAGGGGTGAGACCCAGTACTTC	CASSPADRGETQYF
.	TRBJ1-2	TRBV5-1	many	TGCGCCAGCAGCCCACGGTCGGCACGTAACTATGGCTACACCTTC	CASSPRSARNYGYTF
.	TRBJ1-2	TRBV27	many	TGTGCCAGCAGAGGGGGGCGAGGGGCGCGAAGCTATGGCTACACCTTC	CASRGGRGARSYGYTF
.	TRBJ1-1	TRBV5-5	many	TGTGCCAGCAGCTTGACAAGGAGGAACACTGAAGCTTTCTTT	CASSLTRRNTEAFF
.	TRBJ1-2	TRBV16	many	TGTGCCAGCAGCCAATCAGCAGGGGACGGACCCTTAAACTATGGCTACACCTTC	CASSQSAGDGPLNYGYTF
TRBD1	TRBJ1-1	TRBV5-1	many	TGCGCCAGCAGCTTGCCAGGGACAGGGATGAACACTGAAGCTTTCTTT	CASSLPGTGMNTEAFF
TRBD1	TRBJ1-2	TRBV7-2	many	TGTGCCAGCAGCTTAACGGTTTCCCCCAGGGGGCGGGGCTATGGCTACACCTTC	CASSLTVSPRGRGYGYTF
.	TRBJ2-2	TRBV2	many	TGTGCCAGCAGACGGATTTGGGGCATAAACACCGGGGAGCTGTTTTTT	CASRRIWGINTGELFF
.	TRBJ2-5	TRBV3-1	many	TGTGCCAGCAGCCCGCGGACTACCCGAGAGACCCAGTACTTC	CASSPRTTRETQYF
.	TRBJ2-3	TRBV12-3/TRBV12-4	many	TGTGCCAGCCGGGGGCCCACAGATACGCAGTATTTT	CASRGPTDTQYF
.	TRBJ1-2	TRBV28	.	TGTGCCAGCAGTCCTCCATTTTCCTATGGCTACACCTTC	CASSPPFSYGYTF
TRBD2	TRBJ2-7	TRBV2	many	TGTGCCAGCAGCGGGTCGGGGGGGGCGATCTCCTACGAGCAGTACTTC	CASSGSGGAISYEQYF
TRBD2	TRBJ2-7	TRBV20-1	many	TGCAGTGCTAGAGATTTCTTACTAGCGGGGGGCACCTACGAGCAGTACTTC	CSARDFLLAGGTYEQYF
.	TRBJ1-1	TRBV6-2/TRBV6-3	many	TGTGCCAGTACAGGAGGGGGTCTGACTGAAGCTTTCTTT	CASTGGGLTEAFF
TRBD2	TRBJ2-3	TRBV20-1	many	TGCAGTGCGAGTGAAAGACTAGCGGGGTTCGCAGATACGCAGTATTTT	CSASERLAGFADTQYF
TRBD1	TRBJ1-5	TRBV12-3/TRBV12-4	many	TGTGCCAGCAGTACCGGACAGGGTGGCAATCAGCCCCAGCATTTT	CASSTGQGGNQPQHF
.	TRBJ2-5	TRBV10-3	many	TGTGCCATCAGTGATCGTCTGTTGGAGACCCAGTACTTC	CAISDRLLETQYF
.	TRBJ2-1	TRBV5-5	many	TGTGCCAGCAGCTTTTATAGGCAGGCGGGATACAATGAGCAGTTCTTC	CASSFYRQAGYNEQFF
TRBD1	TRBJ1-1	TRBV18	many	TGTGCCAGCTCACCCGACAGGGTAAACACTGAAGCTTTCTTT	CASSPDRVNTEAFF
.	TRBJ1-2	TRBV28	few	TGTGCCAGCAGTTTACAGGCCCTTGAGTACACCTTC	CASSLQALEYTF
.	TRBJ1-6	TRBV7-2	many	TGTGCCAGCAGCCAGGGGAGGGCTGAGAGTTCACCCCTCCACTTT	CASSQGRAESSPLHF
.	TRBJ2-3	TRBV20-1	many	TGCAGTGCTAGAGCCGGGGGACTGCAAAGGGATACGCAGTATTTT	CSARAGGLQRDTQYF
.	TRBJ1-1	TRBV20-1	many	TGCAGTGTTGGACGGACGAACACTGAAGCTTTCTTT	CSVGRTNTEAFF
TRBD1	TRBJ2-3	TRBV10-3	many	TGTGCCATCAGCCAGGGGGAAGATACGCAGTATTTT	CAISQGEDTQYF
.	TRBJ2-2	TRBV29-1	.	TGCAGCGTGGCGATGCTGAACACCGGGGAGCTGTTTTTT	CSVAMLNTGELFF
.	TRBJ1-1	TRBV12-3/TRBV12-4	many	TGTGCCAGCAGCGTCGTAGAGTATGGGGGGATTACTGAAGCTTTCTTT	CASSVVEYGGITEAFF
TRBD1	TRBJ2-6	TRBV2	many	TGTGCCAGCAGTCGTCCTGGACAGGGGGTACACTCTGGGGCCAACGTCCTGACTTTC	CASSRPGQGVHSGANVLTF
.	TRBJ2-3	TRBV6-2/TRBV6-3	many	TGTGCCAGCAGTTCCTTCGACAGGACCACAGATACGCAGTATTTT	CASSSFDRTTDTQYF
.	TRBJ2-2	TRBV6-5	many	TGTGCCAGCAGGGTTGGTCCCGGGGAGCTGTTTTTT	CASRVGPGELFF
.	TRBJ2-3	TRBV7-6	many	TGTGCCAGCAGCGCAGGGGGGTCAGATACGCAGTATTTT	CASSAGGSDTQYF
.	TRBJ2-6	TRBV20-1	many	TGCAGTGCTTCCCCTGAGCGTGCCGGGCCCCACTCTGGGGCCAACGTCCTGACTTTC	CSASPERAGPHSGANVLTF
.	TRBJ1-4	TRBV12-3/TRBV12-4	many	TGTGCCAGCAGTCGAGACCCAGGGTCAACTAATGAAAAACTGTTTTTT	CASSRDPGSTNEKLFF
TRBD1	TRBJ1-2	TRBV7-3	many	TGTGCCAGCAGCCAAACTGGGCAGGGGGCGTATGGCTACACCTTC	CASSQTGQGAYGYTF
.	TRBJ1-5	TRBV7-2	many	TGTGCCAGCAGCTTTGGGGGTTTTGGGGGGCTTCAGCCCCAGCATTTT	CASSFGGFGGLQPQHF
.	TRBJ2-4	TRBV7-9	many	TGTGCCAGCAGCTTAGCGGCAGGGTCCAAAAACATTCAGTACTTC	CASSLAAGSKNIQYF
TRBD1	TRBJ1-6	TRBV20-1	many	TGCAGTGCCCTAGACAGGGGGTTTTCACCCCTCCACTTT	CSALDRGFSPLHF
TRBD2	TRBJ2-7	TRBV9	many	TGTGCCAGCAGCCGAGCGGGGAGTAGCTCCTACGAGCAGTACTTC	CASSRAGSSSYEQYF
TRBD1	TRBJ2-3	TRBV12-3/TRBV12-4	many	TGTGCCAGCAGTTGGCAGGGGGCATATACGCAGTATTTT	CASSWQGAYTQYF
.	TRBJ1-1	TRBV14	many	TGTGCCAGCGCTAAGACGTCGGTCGGCGCTGAAGCTTTCTTT	CASAKTSVGAEAFF
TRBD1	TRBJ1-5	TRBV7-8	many	TGTGCCAGCAGCTTAGCGCCCCCGACAGGGGCTTATAGCAATCAGCCCCAGCATTTT	CASSLAPPTGAYSNQPQHF
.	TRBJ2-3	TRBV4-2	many	TGTGCCAGCAGCCAAGATATCAACGGGGGGCGCACAGATACGCAGTATTTT	CASSQDINGGRTDTQYF
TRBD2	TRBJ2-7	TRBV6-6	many	TGTGCCAGCTCACCGCCGCTAGCGGGGGTCTCCTACGAGCAGTACTTC	CASSPPLAGVSYEQYF
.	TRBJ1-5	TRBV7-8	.	TGTGCCAGCAGCTTAGCCAGGGCGCTCAGTAAGCAGCCCCAGCATTTT	CASSLARALSKQPQHF
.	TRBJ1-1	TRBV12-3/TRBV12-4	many	TGTGCCAGCAGTTTAGTACGTAGGGAAGCTTTCTTT	CASSLVRREAFF
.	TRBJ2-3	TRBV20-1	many	TGCAGTGCGGAGGGGGGGGAGTACACAGATACGCAGTATTTT	CSAEGGEYTDTQYF
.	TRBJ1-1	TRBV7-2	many	TGTGCCAGCAGCTTACAGGTCGGGTCGAACACTGAAGCTTTCTTT	CASSLQVGSNTEAFF
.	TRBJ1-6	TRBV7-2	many	TGTGCCAGCAGCTTAGTGCACAGTCGGTCCGGTAATTCACCCCTCCACTTT	CASSLVHSRSGNSPLHF
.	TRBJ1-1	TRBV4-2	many	TGTGCCAGCAGCCAAAGGAAACGCGCGGGGAACACTGAAGCTTTCTTT	CASSQRKRAGNTEAFF
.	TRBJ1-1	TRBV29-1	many	TGCAGCTTAGAACAGAGTATGAACACTGAAGCTTTCTTT	CSLEQSMNTEAFF
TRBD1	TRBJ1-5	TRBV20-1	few	TGCAGGGTAGGACAGGGGAATCAGCCCCAGCATTTT	CRVGQGNQPQHF